The 8 T cell receptor beta chains below all came from one sample that was sequenced in a study of T-cell reconstitution after alpha-beta-depleted transplantation in children. Construction of the TCRbeta library involved unique molecular identifiers. TCRdb analysed the PCR reads with MiXCR anew, one entry per CDR3 protein. The repertoire holds fewer than 350,000 distinct CDR3 sequences, with more than 9% as singletons. This specimen consisted of peripheral blood, obtained 180 days after TCRalphabeta/CD19-depleted stem cell transplant. These receptors came from a male patient aged 2 to 10 who had a stem cell transplant for chronic granulomatous disease, so the T cells may come from the graft donor.

The table lists this clonotype with many counts. The V and J genes are TRBV7-6 and TRBJ2-2; maybe TRBD1 (7 bases). V gave up 4 bases and J gave up 5 bases, with 17 bases separating them. Germline assignment: CDR1 SGHVS and CDR2 FNYEAQ. The CDR3 is 16 residues long. CDR3 amino acids: CASSSLQGGGTGELFF. DNA of the CDR3: TGTGCCAGCAGCTCCCTTCAGGGGGGTGGTACCGGGGAGCTGTTTTTT.

This clonotype was counted ten times or more. V is TRBV4-1 and J is TRBJ1-1, with D maybe TRBD1 (6 bases). Per the germline V gene, CDR1 is MGHRA and CDR2 is YSYEKL. Trimming took 4 bases from V and 0 from J, leaving 9 bases between them. The CDR3 is made up of 14 amino acids. The CDR3 coding sequence is TGCGCCAGCAGCCCTAGACAGGTGAACACTGAAGCTTTCTTT. It codes for CASSPRQVNTEAFF.

In regard to this clonotype: One end of the junction fails to match germline, which may point to a read error. The CDR3 DNA is TGTGCCAGCAGTGAAGGTTCGCTAGCGGGAATATACAGTGAGCAGTTCTTC. Its translation: CASSEGSLAGIYSEQFF. The V call is TRBV25-1, the J call TRBJ2-1, with TRBD2 matching 9 bases. Germline V CDR1 and CDR2: MGHDK, SYGVNS. CDR3 length equals 17 residues.

This clonotype was seen ten or more times. The DNA of the CDR3 is TGCGCCAGCAGCCCATGGACAGGGGGCGAAGACTATGGCTACACCTTC. Translated: CASSPWTGGEDYGYTF. The chain combines TRBV5-1 with TRBJ1-2, with 11 bases aligning to TRBD1. The CDR3 contains 16 residues. With V trimmed by 4 bases and J by 3 bases, 8 bases remained unmatched. Germline CDR1 and CDR2: SGHRS and YFSETQ.

In its sample, this clonotype was seen many times. The rearrangement uses TRBV7-2 and TRBJ2-7, with D possibly being TRBD1 (6 bases). V shed 2 bases and J shed 4 bases, with 12 bases lying between them. The CDR3 runs 14 residues. Per the germline V gene, CDR1 is SGHTA and CDR2 is FQGNSA. The CDR3 loop is CASSLNRVRYEQYF. CDR3 coding DNA: TGTGCCAGCAGCTTAAACAGGGTTCGGTACGAGCAGTACTTC.

A remark on this clonotype: A much larger clone sits a single nucleotide away, making a read error possible. The V gene is TRBV27, the J gene TRBJ2-3; 10 nucleotides agree with TRBD2. The CDR3 consists of 15 residues. Germline loops: CDR1 MNHEY, CDR2 SMNVEV (reference sequence). CDR3: CASSLTSGEVDRQYF. As DNA, the CDR3 is TGTGCCAGCAGTCTAACTAGCGGGGAGGTAGATAGGCAGTATTTT.

Many counts were recorded for this clonotype. The chain links TRBV5-5 to TRBJ1-5, with 8 bases identical to TRBD1. V was clipped by 4 bases and J by 7 bases; unmatched bases: 10. This CDR3 region has 15 residues. Germline V gene lookup returns CDR1 SGHKS and CDR2 YYEKEE (reference sequence). In nucleotides, the CDR3 is TGTGCCAGCAGCGCAGGACAGGGAAAGTCGCAGCCCCAGCATTTT. Translated, it gives CASSAGQGKSQPQHF.

About this clonotype: This may arise from a read error, as a much more abundant clone is one base away. The chain combines TRBV9 with TRBJ2-7; D is perhaps TRBD1 or TRBD2 (5 bases each). The CDR3 has 14 amino acids. Trimming shortened V by 4 bases and J by 5 bases, and 16 bases separated the two germline ends. The germline V gene encodes CDR1 SGDLS and CDR2 YYNGEE. CDR3 sequence reads: CASSRDSRDHEQYF. The CDR3 DNA reads as TGTGCCAGCAGCCGAGATTCTAGGGACCACGAGCAGTACTTC.